A single sample is the source of the 25 T cell receptor beta chains below, sequenced in a study of human T cells and chemical hapten exposure. Each CDR3 protein is one row after TCRdb ran MiXCR on the RACE reads. This table holds fewer than 90,000 distinct CDR3 sequences, approximately 7% found once. The time point was: patch test 2, 6 weeks after DPC sensitization. Treatment here: therapeutic diphenylcyclopropenone sensitization with weekly scalp DPC. This specimen consisted of whole blood, obtained in connection with sensitization to the hapten diphenylcyclopropenone (DPC). These receptor sequences come from a woman in her 30s with alopecia areata. Some clones in this sample may be carry-over from other donors' samples.

Ten or more counts support this clonotype. The chain couples TRBV20-1 to TRBJ1-2, with no clear D. The germline V gene has CDR1 DFQATT and CDR2 SNEGSKA (reference sequence). CDR3 length: 12 amino acids. V gave up 4 bases and J gave up 4 bases, with 10 bases separating them. The CDR3 DNA reads TGCAGTGCTATGCCCGGGCCCTATGGCTACACCTTC. The encoded protein is CSAMPGPYGYTF.

Details on this clonotype: One base away lies a much larger clone, so this may be a sequencing read error. V is TRBV30 and J is TRBJ1-1; D is possibly TRBD1 (5 bases). The germline V and J ends were trimmed by 3 bases and 1 base, with 9 bases remaining between them. This CDR3 region has 13 residues. From germline, CDR1 is GTSNPN and CDR2 SVGIG (reference sequence). The chain's CDR3 is CAWRQQENTEAFF. In DNA form, the CDR3 reads TGTGCCTGGAGGCAACAGGAGAACACTGAAGCTTTCTTT.

This clonotype turned up a few times. The V and J genes are TRBV7-9 and TRBJ2-1; TRBD2 aligns across 8 bases. This CDR3 spans 15 amino acids. V was clipped by 4 bases and J by 8 bases; unmatched bases: 10. Germline CDR1 is SEHNR and CDR2 is FQNEAQ (reference sequence). CDR3 amino acids: CASSSARGGLDEQFF. The CDR3 bases are TGTGCCAGCAGCTCCGCCCGGGGGGGCCTGGATGAGCAGTTCTTC.

This clonotype was counted many times. The V call is TRBV2, the J call TRBJ2-3, with 11 bases identical to TRBD2. Germline loops: CDR1 SNHLY, CDR2 FYNNEI. This CDR3 contains 16 residues. Unmatched junction bases numbered 6, after V lost 2 bases and J lost 5 bases. CDR3: CASSEILAGGVDTQYF. The CDR3 region has the DNA TGTGCCAGCAGTGAAATCCTAGCGGGGGGAGTAGATACGCAGTATTTT.

This clonotype was counted at least ten times. V is TRBV23-1 and J is TRBJ2-7, with D hard to call. TRBV23-1 is an ORF; its function is uncertain. The V and J ends lost 0 bases and 1 base respectively, with 19 bases between them. The CDR3 loop spans 18 amino acids. CDR3 in DNA: TGCGCCAGCAGTCAATCGTGCCTCCGAAGACATAGATCCTACGAGCAGTACTTC. It encodes CASSQSCLRRHRSYEQYF.

This clonotype was detected only a few times. The chain combines TRBV18 with TRBJ2-3, with D possibly being TRBD1 (5 bases). Germline values: CDR1 KGHSH, CDR2 LQKENI. The length of the CDR3 is 14 residues. Deletions cut 3 bases from V and 2 bases from J, with 9 bases between. Written as DNA, the CDR3 is TGTGCCAGCTCACCTCAGGGTAACACAGATACGCAGTATTTT. It encodes CASSPQGNTDTQYF.

This clonotype was counted many times. The V gene is TRBV9, the J gene TRBJ2-6, with D uncertain. V lost 3 bases and J 2 bases, leaving 12 bases between the germline ends. The CDR3 loop spans 16 amino acids. Germline CDR1 reads SGDLS; CDR2 reads YYNGEE. The CDR3 DNA reads TGTGCCAGCAGCGCCCCCCTAAGGGCTGGGGCCAACGTCCTGACTTTC. Translating it yields CASSAPLRAGANVLTF.

This clonotype has at least ten counts. The chain has TRBV20-1 and TRBJ2-7, with 10 nucleotides matching TRBD2. CDR1 is DFQATT and CDR2 is SNEGSKA in the germline V gene (reference sequence). V dropped 5 bases and J dropped 3; count of bases not matched to a gene: 4. CDR3 length: 13 amino acids. The chain's CDR3 is CSAGLAGGYEQYF. The CDR3 DNA reads as TGCAGTGCTGGGTTAGCGGGGGGCTACGAGCAGTACTTC.

This clonotype was counted at least ten times. The chain has TRBV12-3 or TRBV12-4 and TRBJ2-1; D is perhaps TRBD2 (7 bases). The length of the CDR3 is 15 residues. Trimming left V 5 bases short and J 5 bases short, with 16 bases between. The CDR3 DNA is TGTGCCAGCAGTCCTCTCGCGGGGGCGGACAATGAGCAGTTCTTC. Protein sequence: CASSPLAGADNEQFF.

A note on this clonotype: This may be a read error: a much more frequent sequence differs by one nucleotide. The chain links TRBV7-6 to TRBJ2-3; possibly TRBD1 for D (6 bases). This CDR3 has 17 amino acids. Looked up from germline, CDR1 is SGHVS and CDR2 is FNYEAQ. V lost 5 bases and J lost 2, with 20 bases in between. The CDR3 spells CASSQRTDRIHTDTQYF. The CDR3 nucleotides are TGTGCCAGCAGCCAGCGGACCGACAGGATCCACACAGATACGCAGTATTTT.

This clonotype was observed many times. This chain joins TRBV7-2 and TRBJ1-4; 7 bases map to TRBD1. The V gene's germline CDR1 is SGHTA and CDR2 FQGNSA. The CDR3 covers 16 residues. The V and J ends lost 5 bases and 5 bases, in that order; junction bases with no gene match: 11. The CDR3 nucleotides are TGTGCCAGCAGCCACGGACAGGCGGCGGGGAATGAAAAACTGTTTTTT. This sequence encodes CASSHGQAAGNEKLFF.

This clonotype was seen many times. The chain carries TRBV7-9 and TRBJ1-1; D not certain. V was pared by 1 base and J by 4 bases, with 10 bases between. Germline CDR1 reads SEHNR; CDR2 reads FQNEAQ (reference sequence). This CDR3 is built from 14 residues. CDR3 residues: CASSLVSGGTEAFF. In nucleotides, the CDR3 is TGTGCCAGCAGCTTAGTTTCGGGTGGCACTGAAGCTTTCTTT.

V gene TRBV4-1 combines with J gene TRBJ2-7; TRBD1 aligns across 9 bases. Trimming cost V 2 bases and J 6 bases; bases outside gene matches: 11. The CDR3 spans 16 residues. Germline lookup yields CDR1 MGHRA and CDR2 YSYEKL. The CDR3 DNA sequence: TGCGCCAGCAGCCAACCTGCACGGGACAGGGTTGCCGAGCAGTACTTC. It is translated as CASSQPARDRVAEQYF.

This sequence joins TRBV15 and TRBJ1-6, with D possibly being TRBD1 (6 bases). V lost 3 bases and J 9 bases, leaving 12 bases between the germline ends. The CDR3 consists of 14 residues. Germline lookup yields CDR1 LNHNV and CDR2 YYDKDF (reference sequence). CDR3 in DNA: TGTGCCACCAGCAGGAACAGGGTTAGTTCACCCCTCCACTTT. Protein product: CATSRNRVSSPLHF.

The CDR3 DNA follows: TGCGCCAGCAGCACCTTAGGACCGGGCACTGAAGCTTTCTTT. It translates to CASSTLGPGTEAFF. This chain uses TRBV5-1 with TRBJ1-1; no definite D call. This CDR3 is built from 14 residues. Trimming took off 4 bases at V and 4 bases at J, with 14 bases between the two ends. Germline assignment: CDR1 SGHRS and CDR2 YFSETQ.

This clonotype was observed many times. The chain recombines TRBV2 with TRBJ1-5; unclear D gene. CDR1 is SNHLY, CDR2 FYNNEI, per germline. V lost 3 bases and J 7 bases, leaving 13 bases between the germline ends. The CDR3 sequence is 14 residues long. CDR3 nucleotides: TGTGCCAGCAGTGAGGGTGGAAGGAGACAGCCCCAGCATTTT. It translates to CASSEGGRRQPQHF.

This clonotype came up many times. The chain has TRBV20-1 and TRBJ1-1, with 7 bases lining up with TRBD1. Germline V gene sequence: CDR1 DFQATT, CDR2 SNEGSKA (reference sequence). V shed 6 bases and J 6 bases; nucleotides not matched to a gene: 10. This CDR3 is built from 13 residues. CDR3 nucleotide sequence: TGCAGTGCCAAGAGATCACAGGGGCCTGAAGCTTTCTTT. Its protein product is CSAKRSQGPEAFF.

Ten or more counts support this clonotype. The gene calls are TRBV29-1 and TRBJ2-1; either TRBD1 or TRBD2 may fit D (7 bases each). Trimming left V 4 bases short and J 10 bases short, with 14 bases between. CDR3 length equals 12 residues. Germline CDR1 is SQVTM and CDR2 is ANQGSEA. The CDR3 sequence is CSVGRGGDEQFF. The CDR3 DNA reads TGCAGCGTTGGCAGGGGGGGGGACGAGCAGTTCTTC.

This clonotype was detected ten times or more. The chain employs TRBV27 and TRBJ2-1, with D unclear. The V end lost 3 bases, the J end lost 3 bases, and 6 bases lay between the germline ends. The CDR3 contains 13 residues. Germline CDR1 MNHEY, CDR2 SMNVEV (reference sequence). The CDR3 bases are TGTGCCAGCAGTTTCACGGGCTACAATGAGCAGTTCTTC. This codes for CASSFTGYNEQFF.

The rearrangement uses TRBV18 and TRBJ2-2; a weak D match, TRBD1 (6 bases). V was shortened by 3 bases and J by 5 bases, with 13 bases between the two germline ends. Germline V gene sequence: CDR1 KGHSH, CDR2 LQKENI. The CDR3 has 15 residues. CDR3 residues: CASSPGALRTGELFF. Written as DNA, the CDR3 is TGTGCCAGCTCACCGGGGGCCCTTCGGACCGGGGAGCTGTTTTTT.

Concerning this clonotype itself: This could be a read error, since a much larger clone is one nucleotide away. The DNA is omitted, as the CDR3 cannot be located on it reliably, and the CDR3 follows TCRdb's listing. The gene calls are TRBV27 and TRBJ2-6. With termini counted, the CDR3 has 15 amino acids. Germline lookup yields CDR1 MNHEY and CDR2 SMNVEV (reference sequence). CDR3 protein: CASTTWGAGANVPTF.

In this sample, this clonotype turned up many times. V and J are TRBV5-1 and TRBJ1-1; possible D gene TRBD1, 5 bases. The germline V gene has CDR1 SGHRS and CDR2 YFSETQ. The CDR3 contains 15 residues. With 0 bases removed from V and 1 base from J, the gap between germline ends came to 10 bases. The CDR3 spells CASSLEDRKNTEAFF. CDR3 in DNA: TGCGCCAGCAGCTTGGAAGACAGAAAGAACACTGAAGCTTTCTTT.

The V call is TRBV7-3, the J call TRBJ2-2; D remains ambiguous. Germline V gene lookup returns CDR1 SGHTA and CDR2 FQGTGA. The CDR3 loop spans 15 amino acids. V lost 2 bases, J lost 6 bases, and 13 bases lay in between. The CDR3 here is CASSLRGPKPGELFF. CDR3 nucleotide sequence: TGTGCCAGCAGCTTACGCGGTCCGAAGCCCGGGGAGCTGTTTTTT.

With regard to this clonotype: A clone one base away is much larger, so this may be a read error. This sequence joins TRBV5-1 and TRBJ2-5, with no clear D. The CDR3 covers 11 residues. Germline assignment: CDR1 SGHRS and CDR2 YFSETQ. In nucleotides, the CDR3 is TGCGCCAGCAGCTTGAGAGAGACCCGGTACTTC. Protein: CASSLRETRYF.

In its sample, this clonotype was seen many times. The chain uses TRBV10-3 and TRBJ2-3; TRBD1 agrees at 9 bases. The CDR3 is 13 amino acids. Looked up from germline, CDR1 is ENHRY and CDR2 is SYGVKD. The V segment lost 7 bases and the J segment 11 bases; nucleotides outside the gene matches: 10. The CDR3 DNA follows: TGTGCCATCACAGGACAGGGGTCGGCCGGGCAGTATTTT. This encodes CAITGQGSAGQYF.